This T cell receptor beta chain was observed in a study of T cells in Graves' hyperthyroidism and ophthalmopathy. Template material for amplifying TCR beta CDR3 regions consisted of RNA transcripts. TCR CDR3 regions were first amplified by RT-PCR with HTBI primers. TCRdb reanalysed the multiplex PCR reads using MiXCR and keeps one entry per CDR3 protein. The sample shows around 450,000 distinct CDR3 sequences, about a sixth of them seen only once. Study-level results: Researchers found most expanded thyroid clonotypes above 0.001 in blood as well. By a 13 V-J model, ophthalmopathy was set apart from stable hyperthyroidism.

Orbital computed tomography and thyroid ultrasound, together with serum TRAb and thyroxine and clinical symptoms, were used for diagnoses. V was pared by 9 bases and J by 0 bases, with 8 bases of the junction left unmatched. CDR1 is LNHDA, CDR2 SQIVND, per germline (reference sequence). This CDR3 is 16 amino acids long. This clonotype was seen repeatedly, ten times or more. Its antigen is undetermined. This sequence was found in a woman between 18 and 30 years old with Graves' hyperthyroidism. Sequencing was done on a sample of blood. The chain carries TRBV19 and TRBJ2-3; 11 bases align to TRBD2. As DNA, the CDR3 is TGTGCCAGCAAACCGGGACTAGCGGCTAGCACAGATACGCAGTATTTT. Its protein product is CASKPGLAASTDTQYF.